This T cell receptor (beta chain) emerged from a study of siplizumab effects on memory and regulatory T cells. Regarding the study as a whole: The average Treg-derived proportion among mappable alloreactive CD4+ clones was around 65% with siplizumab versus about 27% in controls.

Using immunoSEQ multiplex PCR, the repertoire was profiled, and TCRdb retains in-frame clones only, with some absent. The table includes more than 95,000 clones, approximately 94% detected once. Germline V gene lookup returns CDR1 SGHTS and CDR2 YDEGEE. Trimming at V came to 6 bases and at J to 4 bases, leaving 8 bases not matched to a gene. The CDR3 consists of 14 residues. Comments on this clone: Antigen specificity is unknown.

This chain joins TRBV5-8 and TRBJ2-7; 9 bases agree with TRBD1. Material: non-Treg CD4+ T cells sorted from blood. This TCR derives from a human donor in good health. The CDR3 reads CASIPTGTGYEQYF. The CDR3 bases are TGTGCCAGCATCCCCACCGGGACAGGGTACGAGCAGTACTTC.